A selection of T cell receptor beta chains follows, all from one sample in a study of shared clonotypes between healthy human individuals. Clones were read by immunoSEQ multiplex PCR, and TCRdb kept only the in-frame ones, dropping some. The sample holds about 550,000 clones, about 95% seen once. Sequenced input: naive CD8+ T cells sorted from blood. The source of these receptors is a woman in her 30s in good health. CDR3s include the opening cysteine and the closing phenylalanine or tryptophan. A D gene is named only where the DNA matches it firmly. Clone size is not always given. Where it is, it says once, few, many or a class for expanded clones.

size | D | J | V | DNA | CDR3
once | - | TRBJ1-6 | TRBV28 | TGTGCCAGCAGTTTTCATGGCAGGGCGTCACCCCTCCACTTT | CASSFHGRASPLHF
- | TRBD2 | TRBJ2-7 | TRBV9 | TGTGCCAGCAGGCCAGTATGGACTAGCGGATTCTACGAGCAGTACTTC | CASRPVWTSGFYEQYF
- | - | TRBJ1-4 | TRBV2 | TGTGCCAGCAGTGAACCGGGACGGCAAGATGAAAAACTGTTTTTT | CASSEPGRQDEKLFF
once | - | TRBJ1-1 | TRBV19 | TGTGCCAGTAAAGGACCCGAAGCTTTCTTT | CASKGPEAFF
- | - | TRBJ2-7 | TRBV11-2 | TGTGCCAGCAGCTTAGATCTAGAGACTCTCTCCTACGAGCAGTACTTC | CASSLDLETLSYEQYF
- | - | TRBJ2-3 | TRBV27 | TGTGCCAGCAGTCAACTCGACCCAAGGACAGACACAGATACGCAGTATTTT | CASSQLDPRTDTDTQYF
- | TRBD2 | TRBJ2-7 | TRBV19 | TGTGCCAGTAGTATGACGACGGCGGGGGGGGTCTACGAGCAGTACTTC | CASSMTTAGGVYEQYF
- | - | TRBJ1-5 | TRBV28 | TGTGCCAGCAGTTTATACCAGAATCAGCCCCAGCATTTT | CASSLYQNQPQHF
once | TRBD2 | TRBJ2-5 | TRBV14 | TGTGCCAGCAGCCAAGTGACGGGAGGGCCTCGAGAGACCCAGTACTTC | CASSQVTGGPRETQYF
- | - | TRBJ2-1 | TRBV7-9 | TGTGCCAGCAGCTTAGGCGGGGGCCCCCTCAATGAGCAGTTCTTC | CASSLGGGPLNEQFF
- | - | TRBJ2-7 | TRBV21-1 | TGTGCCAGCAGCAAAGGGCACAGGGGAAAGTTACAGCAGTACTTC | CASSKGHRGKLQQYF
- | TRBD2 | TRBJ2-3 | TRBV6-1 | TGTGCCAGCAGTGACCAAGAGGGAGGGGAAACAGATACGCAGTATTTT | CASSDQEGGETDTQYF
- | TRBD2 | TRBJ2-7 | TRBV11-2 | TGTGCCAGCAGCGGGGGGACTAGCGGGACCAACTCCTACGAGCAGTACTTC | CASSGGTSGTNSYEQYF
- | TRBD2 | TRBJ2-5 | TRBV30 | TGTGCCTGGAGTCGACGGACTAGACCCGAAGAGACCCAGTACTTC | CAWSRRTRPEETQYF
once | TRBD2 | TRBJ2-1 | TRBV10-3 | TGTGCCATCAGGGAGACTAGCGGGGACTACAATGAGCAGTTCTTC | CAIRETSGDYNEQFF
- | - | TRBJ2-3 | TRBV5-6 | TGTGCCAGCAGCCCAGCGGACTGGGCTAGCACAGATACGCAGTATTTT | CASSPADWASTDTQYF
- | - | TRBJ1-2 | TRBV7-9 | TGTGCCAGCAGCTTGGCAGAGTATGGCTACACCTTC | CASSLAEYGYTF
- | TRBD2 | TRBJ2-3 | TRBV7-8 | TGTGCCAGCAGCTTAGCGGGAGGGCGAACAGATACGCAGTATTTT | CASSLAGGRTDTQYF
few | - | TRBJ2-7 | TRBV14 | TGTGCCAGCAGCCAAGTGAAGGGGTTGAGTAACGAGCAGTACTTC | CASSQVKGLSNEQYF